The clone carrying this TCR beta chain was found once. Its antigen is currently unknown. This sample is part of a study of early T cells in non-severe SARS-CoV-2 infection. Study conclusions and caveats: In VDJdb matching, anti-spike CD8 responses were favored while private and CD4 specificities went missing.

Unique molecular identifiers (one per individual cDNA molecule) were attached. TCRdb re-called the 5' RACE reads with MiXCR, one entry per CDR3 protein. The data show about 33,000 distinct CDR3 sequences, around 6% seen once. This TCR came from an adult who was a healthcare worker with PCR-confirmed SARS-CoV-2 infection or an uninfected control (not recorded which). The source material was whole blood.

CDR3 sequence: CASSASYSNQPQHF. Here the CDR3 DNA reads TGCGCCAGCAGTGCCAGTTATAGCAATCAGCCCCAGCATTTT. The gene calls are TRBV10-2 and TRBJ1-5; D gene ambiguous. Trimming removed 4 bases at V and 0 bases at J, with 7 bases between. Germline V lookup: CDR1 WSHSY, CDR2 SAAADI. The CDR3 contains 14 residues.